The 21 T cell receptor beta chains below come from one sample, sequenced in a study of blood T cell repertoires in COVID-19. The method was immunoSEQ multiplex PCR; TCRdb's version includes in-frame clones alone and lacks a portion of them. The sample shows approximately 210,000 clones, approximately 82% of them seen only once. Sequenced material: peripheral blood. Receptors were obtained from a middle-aged woman with acute or convalescent COVID-19.

The V gene is TRBV6-1, the J gene TRBJ1-4, with 10 positions matching TRBD1. V shed 4 bases and J 8 bases; nucleotides not matched to a gene: 10. CDR3 length: 16 amino acids. The germline V gene has CDR1 MNHNS and CDR2 SASEGT. CDR3 sequence: CASSVDQGQGNEKLFF. The CDR3 DNA is TGTGCCAGCAGTGTTGATCAGGGACAGGGGAACGAAAAACTGTTTTTT.

V gene TRBV2 combines with J gene TRBJ2-3; a weak D match, TRBD2 (6 bases). Per the germline V gene, CDR1 is SNHLY and CDR2 is FYNNEI. Trimming removed 6 bases at V and 5 bases at J, with 15 bases between. The CDR3 length is 14 residues. In DNA form, the CDR3 reads TGTGCCAGCAGCCCCGGCGGGATTGTAGATACGCAGTATTTT. Encoded protein: CASSPGGIVDTQYF.

V is TRBV4-3 and J is TRBJ2-7; TRBD2 aligns across 7 bases. Germline CDR1 reads LGHNA; CDR2 reads YSLEER. V shed 0 bases and J 3 bases; nucleotides not matched to a gene: 8. The CDR3 covers 16 residues. The CDR3 sequence is CASSQDLGGSGYEQYF. CDR3 DNA: TGCGCCAGCAGCCAAGATCTGGGAGGGTCAGGCTACGAGCAGTACTTC.

The genes are TRBV18 and TRBJ1-1; no clear D gene. The CDR3 length is 16 residues. Germline lookup yields CDR1 KGHSH and CDR2 LQKENI. Trimming removed 4 bases at V and 3 bases at J, with 18 bases between. The CDR3 region has the DNA TGTGCCAGCTCACAACCGGGTTCGGTGAGGGACACTGAAGCTTTCTTT. It yields the protein CASSQPGSVRDTEAFF. The variable domain in full, completed from reference TRBV18 and TRBJ1-1, reads NAGVMQNPRHLVRRRGQEARLRCSPMKGHSHVYWYRQLPEEGLKFMVYLQKENIIDESGMPKERFSAEFPKEGPSILRIQQVVRGDSAAYFCASSQPGSVRDTEAFFGQGTRLTVV.

The gene calls are TRBV5-1 and TRBJ2-1, with D tentatively TRBD2 (5 bases). There are 15 residues in the CDR3. Trimming took 0 bases from V and 5 from J, leaving 12 bases between them. Germline V gene data show CDR1 as SGHRS and CDR2 as YFSETQ. This CDR3 is CASSLVATPDNEQFF. The CDR3 DNA follows: TGCGCCAGCAGCTTGGTAGCGACTCCAGACAATGAGCAGTTCTTC.

The genes are TRBV5-5 and TRBJ2-4; 7 bases are a match to TRBD1. The junction had 10 bases not matched to a gene; V was cut back by 4 bases and J by 0 bases. Germline CDR1 and CDR2: SGHKS and YYEKEE (reference sequence). This CDR3 has 17 amino acids. CDR3 DNA sequence: TGTGCCAGCAGCACCACCTCCAGACAGGGAGCCAAAAACATTCAGTACTTC. Translated: CASSTTSRQGAKNIQYF.

The V and J genes are TRBV9 and TRBJ2-5; 8 nucleotides match TRBD2. The CDR3 loop spans 15 amino acids. The ends lost 2 bases at V and 2 bases at J; junction bases unmatched: 5. CDR1 is SGDLS, CDR2 YYNGEE, per germline. CDR3 region: CASSVRTSSQETQYF. Here the CDR3 DNA reads TGTGCCAGCAGCGTGCGGACTAGCTCTCAAGAGACCCAGTACTTC.

The rearrangement uses TRBV7-8 and TRBJ2-7; D perhaps matches TRBD1 (5 bases). This CDR3 has 13 amino acids. V was clipped by 5 bases and J by 2 bases, with 10 bases between them. From germline, CDR1 is SGHVS and CDR2 FQNEAQ. The CDR3 spells CASSLQDPYEQYF. The DNA of the CDR3 is TGTGCCAGCAGCCTACAGGATCCCTACGAGCAGTACTTC.

The chain couples TRBV7-4 to TRBJ1-5; D may be TRBD1 (6 bases). V shed 4 bases and J shed 9 bases, with 19 bases lying between them. From germline, CDR1 is SGHVT and CDR2 SQSDAQ. This CDR3 region has 15 residues. The CDR3 reads CASSSRTRGGGPQHF. DNA for the CDR3: TGTGCCAGCAGCTCCCGAACGCGGGGAGGGGGGCCCCAGCATTTT.

This chain connects TRBV7-3 to TRBJ2-1, with D perhaps TRBD1 (5 bases). The CDR3 has 13 amino acids. V was shortened by 5 bases and J by 5 bases, with 10 bases between the two germline ends. From germline, CDR1 is SGHTA and CDR2 FQGTGA. The CDR3, as DNA: TGTGCCAGCAGCAGAAGCAGGGACAATGAGCAGTTCTTC. Amino acids: CASSRSRDNEQFF.

This chain connects TRBV3-1 (or the pseudogene TRBV3-2) to TRBJ1-3, with 7 bases fitting TRBD1. V shed 3 bases, J shed 4 bases, and the junction held 0 bases outside the gene matches. The CDR3 contains 13 residues. Germline assignment: CDR1 LGHDT and CDR2 YNNKEL (reference sequence). CDR3 DNA: TGTGCCAGCAGCCAGGACAGGGGAAACACCATATATTTT. This codes for CASSQDRGNTIYF.

CDR3 region: CASSQDMSSYEQYF. The CDR3, as DNA: TGTGCCAGCAGCCAAGATATGAGTTCCTACGAGCAGTACTTC. The chain is built from TRBV14 and TRBJ2-7; D gene ambiguous. The CDR3 spans 14 residues. Looked up from germline, CDR1 is SGHDN and CDR2 is FVKESK. Trimming stripped 0 bases from V and 1 base from J, with 7 bases between.

The chain carries TRBV6-5 and TRBJ2-1; possible D gene TRBD1, 5 bases. The CDR3 loop spans 14 amino acids. V was cut by 8 bases and J by 3 bases, with 14 bases left in between. Germline assignment: CDR1 MNHEY and CDR2 SVGAGI. The CDR3 sequence is CASVRAPGYNEQFF. The CDR3 DNA is TGTGCCAGCGTCAGGGCCCCTGGCTACAATGAGCAGTTCTTC.

This chain uses TRBV29-1 with TRBJ2-4, with TRBD2 matching 7 bases. The CDR3 totals 15 residues. The ends lost 6 bases at V and 4 bases at J; junction bases unmatched: 12. In germline, CDR1 is SQVTM, CDR2 ANQGSEA. The CDR3 here is CSVIRAAGEKNIQYF. CDR3 DNA: TGCAGCGTAATTCGGGCCGCGGGGGAGAAAAACATTCAGTACTTC.

The J gene is TRBJ2-1, the V gene TRBV6-4; 10 bases line up with TRBD2. CDR3 length equals 14 residues. V lost 6 bases, J lost 7 bases, and 6 bases stayed unmatched. Germline values: CDR1 MRHNA, CDR2 SNTAGT. As DNA, the CDR3 is TGTGCCAGCAGCCCCAAGCGGGAGGGTAATGAGCAGTTCTTC. It specifies CASSPKREGNEQFF.

CDR3 DNA sequence: TGTGCCTGGAGTACCGGGACAGGGGCTCAGCCCCAGCATTTT. As protein: CAWSTGTGAQPQHF. The chain is built from TRBV30 and TRBJ1-5; 10 nucleotides line up with TRBD1. V dropped 2 bases and J dropped 6; count of bases not matched to a gene: 4. The CDR3 runs 14 residues. Germline-derived CDR1 and CDR2 are GTSNPN and SVGIG (reference sequence).

V usage is TRBV9 and J usage is TRBJ2-1; the D gene is possibly TRBD1 (5 bases). The CDR3 runs to 17 residues. Germline CDR1 SGDLS, CDR2 YYNGEE. V lost 0 bases, J lost 0 bases, and 13 bases lay in between. CDR3 loop: CASSVGTGPSSYNEQFF. In nucleotides, the CDR3 is TGTGCCAGCAGCGTAGGTACAGGACCCAGCTCCTACAATGAGCAGTTCTTC. The complete variable domain, with remaining parts taken from reference TRBV9 and TRBJ2-1, reads DSGVTQTPKHLITATGQRVTLRCSPRSGDLSVYWYQQSLDQGLQFLIQYYNGEERAKGNILERFSAQQFPDLHSELNLSSLELGDSALYFCASSVGTGPSSYNEQFFGPGTRLTVL.

The chain joins TRBV4-3 to TRBJ2-7, with D possibly being TRBD1 (6 bases). CDR1 and CDR2 (germline): LGHNA, YSLEER. The germline V and J ends were trimmed by 0 bases and 3 bases, with 15 bases remaining between them. The CDR3 sequence is 16 residues long. CDR3 amino acids: CASSQEDSLTLYEQYF. The CDR3 DNA sequence: TGCGCCAGCAGCCAAGAGGACAGTCTGACCCTCTACGAGCAGTACTTC.

For this clone: The sample holds other DNA sequences that translate to the same CDR3. V and J are TRBV3-1 (or the pseudogene TRBV3-2) and TRBJ2-7, with D hard to call. The germline gives CDR1 LGHDT, CDR2 YNNKEL (reference sequence). V gave up 0 bases and J gave up 3 bases, with 3 bases separating them. CDR3 length: 12 amino acids. CDR3 DNA sequence: TGTGCCAGCAGCCAAGATAGCTACGAGCAGTACTTC. It encodes CASSQDSYEQYF.

The chain combines TRBV11-2 with TRBJ2-6; the match to TRBD1 covers 8 bases. J lost 0 bases, V lost 5 bases, and 6 bases had no gene match. Germline V gene lookup returns CDR1 SGHAT and CDR2 FQNNGV. This CDR3 has 17 amino acids. In nucleotides, the CDR3 is TGTGCCAGCAGCGCGGACAGGGCTTTCTCTGGGGCCAACGTCCTGACTTTC. Translation: CASSADRAFSGANVLTF. The whole variable domain, filled in from reference TRBV11-2 and TRBJ2-6, reads EAGVAQSPRYKIIEKRQSVAFWCNPISGHATLYWYQQILGQGPKLLIQFQNNGVVDDSQLPKDRFSAERLKGVDSTLKIQPAKLEDSAVYLCASSADRAFSGANVLTFGAGSRLTVL.

This rearrangement joins TRBV18 to TRBJ2-3; 11 bases align to TRBD2. The CDR3 has 20 residues. The germline V gene encodes CDR1 KGHSH and CDR2 LQKENI. V lost 0 bases and J lost 0; bases outside the gene matches: 11. The CDR3 DNA reads as TGTGCCAGCTCACCACCGTATCTAGCGGGGGGCACCTCGAGCACAGATACGCAGTATTTT. Encoded protein: CASSPPYLAGGTSSTDTQYF.